A selection of T cell receptor beta chains follows, all from one sample in a study of beta chain features in type 1 diabetes. The table came from immunoSEQ multiplex PCR; TCRdb's copy has only in-frame clones and leaves some out. The sample yields some 150,000 clones, under 11% seen once. The material sequenced was naive CD4+ T cells from blood. The receptors come from a man aged 18 to 29 in good health. Each CDR3 is given with its conserved first and last residue. Fields, in order: J gene, V gene, D gene, clone size, CDR3 protein, CDR3 DNA. The D gene is left open where the match is weak. The size field is filled for only some rows; it gives once, few, many or a size class.

j_gene: TRBJ2-7
v_gene: TRBV19
d_gene: TRBD1
abundance: NA
CDR3aa: CASSMLGQPLYEQYF
CDR3nt: TGTGCCAGTAGTATGTTGGGACAGCCACTCTACGAGCAGTACTTC

j_gene: TRBJ2-5
v_gene: TRBV5-6
d_gene: TRBD1
abundance: NA
CDR3aa: CASSLPGQGGQETQYF
CDR3nt: TGTGCCAGCAGCTTACCGGGACAGGGGGGTCAAGAGACCCAGTACTTC

j_gene: TRBJ2-7
v_gene: TRBV7-3
d_gene: NA
abundance: NA
CDR3aa: CASSLRPGHDYEQYF
CDR3nt: TGTGCCAGCAGCTTACGACCGGGACATGACTACGAGCAGTACTTC

j_gene: TRBJ2-3
v_gene: TRBV4-3
d_gene: TRBD2
abundance: NA
CDR3aa: CASSRLIAGGSPLKGDTQYF
CDR3nt: TGCGCCAGCAGCCGCCTGATAGCGGGGGGGAGCCCTCTTAAAGGAGATACGCAGTATTTT

j_gene: TRBJ2-7
v_gene: TRBV7-2
d_gene: NA
abundance: few
CDR3aa: CASSLRAGTSYEQYF
CDR3nt: TGTGCCAGCAGCTTACGTGCGGGGACCTCCTACGAGCAGTACTTC

j_gene: TRBJ2-2
v_gene: TRBV19
d_gene: TRBD1
abundance: few
CDR3aa: CASSFQGTGQEELFF
CDR3nt: TGTGCCAGTAGTTTCCAGGGGACAGGGCAAGAGGAGCTGTTTTTT

j_gene: TRBJ1-6
v_gene: TRBV4-3
d_gene: TRBD1
abundance: NA
CDR3aa: CASSQTAGGNNSPLHF
CDR3nt: TGCGCCAGCAGCCAAACCGCAGGGGGCAATAATTCACCCCTCCACTTT

j_gene: TRBJ2-1
v_gene: TRBV6-4
d_gene: TRBD2
abundance: few
CDR3aa: CASSDLAGYNNEQFF
CDR3nt: TGTGCCAGCAGTGACCTAGCGGGATACAACAATGAGCAGTTCTTC

j_gene: TRBJ2-7
v_gene: TRBV28
d_gene: NA
abundance: NA
CDR3aa: CASTTQGRVSYEQYF
CDR3nt: TGTGCCAGCACCACACAGGGACGGGTTTCCTACGAGCAGTACTTC

j_gene: TRBJ2-3
v_gene: TRBV6-1
d_gene: NA
abundance: NA
CDR3aa: CASSEAPRDTQYF
CDR3nt: TGTGCCAGCAGTGAAGCGCCCCGGGATACGCAGTATTTT

j_gene: TRBJ2-5
v_gene: TRBV10-3
d_gene: TRBD1
abundance: few
CDR3aa: CAISAYRDRVEETQYF
CDR3nt: TGTGCCATCAGTGCATACCGGGACAGGGTGGAAGAGACCCAGTACTTC

j_gene: TRBJ2-5
v_gene: TRBV9
d_gene: TRBD1
abundance: many
CDR3aa: CASSGRGPWETQYF
CDR3nt: TGTGCCAGCAGCGGAAGGGGGCCTTGGGAGACCCAGTACTTC

j_gene: TRBJ2-7
v_gene: TRBV28
d_gene: TRBD1
abundance: NA
CDR3aa: CASSSGTGAPYEQYF
CDR3nt: TGTGCCAGCAGTTCCGGGACAGGGGCCCCCTACGAGCAGTACTTC

j_gene: TRBJ1-3
v_gene: TRBV28
d_gene: NA
abundance: NA
CDR3aa: CASSLWTASGNTIYF
CDR3nt: TGTGCCAGCAGTTTATGGACAGCCTCTGGAAACACCATATATTTT

j_gene: TRBJ2-1
v_gene: TRBV11-2
d_gene: TRBD2
abundance: few
CDR3aa: CASSFPLTLAGRGHEQFF
CDR3nt: TGTGCCAGCAGCTTTCCCCTGACACTAGCGGGAAGGGGGCATGAGCAGTTCTTC

j_gene: TRBJ2-1
v_gene: TRBV5-4
d_gene: NA
abundance: few
CDR3aa: CASRPDSGSYNEQFF
CDR3nt: TGTGCCAGCAGACCGGACAGTGGCTCCTACAATGAGCAGTTCTTC

j_gene: TRBJ2-3
v_gene: TRBV11-2
d_gene: NA
abundance: few
CDR3aa: CASSRNVDTDTQYF
CDR3nt: TGTGCCAGCAGCCGAAACGTAGACACAGATACGCAGTATTTT

j_gene: TRBJ2-2
v_gene: TRBV5-4
d_gene: TRBD2
abundance: many
CDR3aa: CASSQLAGGPGELFF
CDR3nt: TGTGCCAGCAGCCAACTAGCGGGGGGTCCCGGGGAGCTGTTTTTT

j_gene: TRBJ2-7
v_gene: TRBV30
d_gene: TRBD1
abundance: few
CDR3aa: CAWSVKGATYEQYF
CDR3nt: TGTGCCTGGAGTGTAAAGGGGGCGACGTACGAGCAGTACTTC

j_gene: TRBJ2-1
v_gene: TRBV9
d_gene: NA
abundance: NA
CDR3aa: CASSVDQGGEQFF
CDR3nt: TGTGCCAGCAGCGTAGATCAAGGAGGTGAGCAGTTCTTC

j_gene: TRBJ2-7
v_gene: TRBV28
d_gene: NA
abundance: NA
CDR3aa: CASSFNRPTYEQYF
CDR3nt: TGTGCCAGCAGTTTTAACAGGCCAACCTACGAGCAGTACTTC

j_gene: TRBJ2-1
v_gene: TRBV30
d_gene: TRBD2
abundance: NA
CDR3aa: CAWSVSGGAVEQFF
CDR3nt: TGTGCCTGGAGTGTTAGCGGGGGGGCCGTTGAGCAGTTCTTC

j_gene: TRBJ1-1
v_gene: TRBV11-2
d_gene: NA
abundance: NA
CDR3aa: CASSPQGLNTEAFF
CDR3nt: TGTGCCAGCAGCCCACAGGGACTGAACACTGAAGCTTTCTTT

j_gene: TRBJ2-3
v_gene: TRBV7-3
d_gene: NA
abundance: few
CDR3aa: CASRGQGNTQYF
CDR3nt: TGTGCCAGCAGGGGTCAGGGGAATACGCAGTATTTT

j_gene: TRBJ2-1
v_gene: TRBV7-8
d_gene: NA
abundance: few
CDR3aa: CASSPDRGFYNEQFF
CDR3nt: TGTGCCAGCAGCCCCGACCGGGGTTTCTACAATGAGCAGTTCTTC

j_gene: TRBJ2-1
v_gene: TRBV11-3
d_gene: TRBD1
abundance: NA
CDR3aa: CASRAGQGLGNEQFF
CDR3nt: TGTGCCAGCAGGGCCGGACAGGGTTTGGGAAATGAGCAGTTCTTC

j_gene: TRBJ2-7
v_gene: TRBV28
d_gene: TRBD1
abundance: NA
CDR3aa: CASSQGAHEQYF
CDR3nt: TGTGCCAGCAGTCAGGGGGCCCACGAGCAGTACTTC

j_gene: TRBJ2-5
v_gene: TRBV4-2
d_gene: TRBD2
abundance: few
CDR3aa: CASSLGLAGGMETQYF
CDR3nt: TGTGCCAGCAGCCTGGGACTAGCGGGGGGGATGGAGACCCAGTACTTC

j_gene: TRBJ2-7
v_gene: TRBV11-2
d_gene: TRBD1
abundance: NA
CDR3aa: CASSFTGDYEQYF
CDR3nt: TGTGCCAGCAGCTTTACAGGGGACTACGAGCAGTACTTC

j_gene: TRBJ2-7
v_gene: TRBV30
d_gene: NA
abundance: NA
CDR3aa: CAWDGSGSYEQYF
CDR3nt: TGTGCCTGGGATGGGTCCGGGTCCTACGAGCAGTACTTC

j_gene: TRBJ2-7
v_gene: TRBV30
d_gene: TRBD2
abundance: few
CDR3aa: CAWGGLADYEQYF
CDR3nt: TGTGCCTGGGGGGGACTAGCGGACTACGAGCAGTACTTC

j_gene: TRBJ2-2
v_gene: TRBV6-1
d_gene: NA
abundance: few
CDR3aa: CASSGTLAGELFF
CDR3nt: TGTGCCAGCAGTGGTACATTGGCCGGGGAGCTGTTTTTT

j_gene: TRBJ2-3
v_gene: TRBV7-8
d_gene: NA
abundance: NA
CDR3aa: CASSLGPHQDTQYF
CDR3nt: TGTGCCAGCAGCTTAGGGCCTCACCAAGATACGCAGTATTTT

j_gene: TRBJ1-2
v_gene: TRBV29-1
d_gene: NA
abundance: NA
CDR3aa: CSVETRQDGYTF
CDR3nt: TGCAGCGTTGAAACGCGACAGGATGGCTACACCTTC

j_gene: TRBJ1-5
v_gene: TRBV30
d_gene: NA
abundance: NA
CDR3aa: CAWRGRVGNQPQHF
CDR3nt: TGTGCCTGGAGGGGGAGGGTTGGCAATCAGCCCCAGCATTTT

j_gene: TRBJ1-5
v_gene: TRBV19
d_gene: NA
abundance: NA
CDR3aa: CASRNSRGRDFVEPQHF
CDR3nt: TGTGCCAGTAGGAACAGCCGCGGACGGGACTTTGTCGAGCCCCAGCATTTT

j_gene: TRBJ2-3
v_gene: TRBV11-2
d_gene: NA
abundance: NA
CDR3aa: CASSGHREDTQYF
CDR3nt: TGTGCCAGCAGCGGTCACAGGGAAGATACGCAGTATTTT

j_gene: TRBJ1-2
v_gene: TRBV7-2
d_gene: TRBD1
abundance: NA
CDR3aa: CAAVTGTGGYGYTF
CDR3nt: TGTGCCGCCGTTACCGGGACAGGGGGATATGGCTACACCTTC

j_gene: TRBJ2-1
v_gene: TRBV2
d_gene: TRBD2
abundance: NA
CDR3aa: CASSSLAGGVNEQFF
CDR3nt: TGTGCCAGCAGTTCATTAGCGGGGGGGGTAAATGAGCAGTTCTTC

j_gene: TRBJ1-5
v_gene: TRBV19
d_gene: NA
abundance: NA
CDR3aa: CASSALPYQPQHF
CDR3nt: TGTGCCAGTAGTGCACTACCATATCAGCCCCAGCATTTT

j_gene: TRBJ2-5
v_gene: TRBV7-2
d_gene: TRBD2
abundance: NA
CDR3aa: CASSLYQRGVGRETQYF
CDR3nt: TGTGCCAGCAGCTTATACCAGCGGGGGGTCGGGAGGGAGACCCAGTACTTC

j_gene: TRBJ2-2
v_gene: TRBV15
d_gene: TRBD1
abundance: NA
CDR3aa: CATSTYRGSNTGELFF
CDR3nt: TGTGCCACCAGCACGTACAGGGGATCGAACACCGGGGAGCTGTTTTTT

j_gene: TRBJ1-5
v_gene: TRBV30
d_gene: NA
abundance: few
CDR3aa: CAWSRGNSNQPQHF
CDR3nt: TGTGCCTGGAGTAGGGGAAATAGCAATCAGCCCCAGCATTTT

j_gene: TRBJ2-2
v_gene: TRBV4-3
d_gene: NA
abundance: many
CDR3aa: CASSPPGVAGELFF
CDR3nt: TGCGCCAGCAGCCCCCCGGGGGTAGCCGGGGAGCTGTTTTTT

j_gene: TRBJ2-5
v_gene: TRBV5-6
d_gene: NA
abundance: few
CDR3aa: CASSRAKQFRQETQYF
CDR3nt: TGTGCCAGCAGCCGCGCAAAACAGTTTAGACAAGAGACCCAGTACTTC

j_gene: TRBJ1-4
v_gene: TRBV21-1
d_gene: NA
abundance: few
CDR3aa: CASSAHPGQQNEKLFF
CDR3nt: TGTGCCAGCAGCGCCCACCCGGGACAGCAAAATGAAAAACTGTTTTTT

j_gene: TRBJ2-3
v_gene: TRBV15
d_gene: TRBD2
abundance: NA
CDR3aa: CATRESGGEDTQYF
CDR3nt: TGTGCCACCAGGGAAAGCGGGGGCGAAGATACGCAGTATTTT

j_gene: TRBJ2-1
v_gene: TRBV7-2
d_gene: TRBD2
abundance: NA
CDR3aa: CASSPAGRGDWEQFF
CDR3nt: TGTGCCAGCAGCCCCGCCGGGCGGGGGGATTGGGAGCAGTTCTTC

j_gene: TRBJ2-5
v_gene: TRBV2
d_gene: TRBD2
abundance: few
CDR3aa: CATLSGGAETQYF
CDR3nt: TGTGCCACCCTTAGCGGGGGGGCAGAGACCCAGTACTTC

j_gene: TRBJ2-3
v_gene: TRBV5-5
d_gene: NA
abundance: few
CDR3aa: CASSPTGAVTDTQYF
CDR3nt: TGTGCCAGCAGCCCGACTGGGGCGGTAACAGATACGCAGTATTTT

j_gene: TRBJ1-5
v_gene: TRBV19
d_gene: NA
abundance: NA
CDR3aa: CASSWGRDQPQHF
CDR3nt: TGTGCCAGTAGTTGGGGGAGGGATCAGCCCCAGCATTTT

j_gene: TRBJ1-1
v_gene: TRBV6-1
d_gene: NA
abundance: few
CDR3aa: CASSHRETEAFF
CDR3nt: TGTGCCAGCAGTCACAGGGAAACTGAAGCTTTCTTT